This T cell receptor (beta chain) was found in a study of shared clonotypes between healthy human individuals. Study findings and constraints: In several donors, approximately 5% of naive CD4 clonotypes appeared in common.

The CDR3 has 15 residues. V was trimmed by 6 bases and J by 3 bases, leaving 15 bases between them. Per the germline V gene, CDR1 is MDHEN and CDR2 is SYDVKM. Points on this clone: Antigen unknown.

Repertoires were generated with immunoSEQ multiplex PCR, while TCRdb's copy carries only in-frame clones and drops some. The profile shows 1.6 million or so clones, approximately 98.5% of them singletons. The clonotype originates from a man younger than 40 in good health. This chain joins TRBV28 and TRBJ2-1, with D possibly TRBD2 on 6 matching bases. The sample consisted of naive CD4+ T cells sorted from blood. Documented subset: CD45RA+ positively selected. The chain's CDR3 is CASRRVAGLYNEQFF. The CDR3 region has the DNA TGTGCCAGCAGGAGAGTGGCGGGACTCTACAATGAGCAGTTCTTC. The full variable domain, rest sourced from reference TRBV28 and TRBJ2-1, is DVKVTQSSRYLVKRTGEKVFLECVQDMDHENMFWYRQDPGLGLRLIYFSYDVKMKEKGDIPEGYSVSREKKERFSLILESASTNQTSMYLCASRRVAGLYNEQFFGPGTRLTVL.